This T cell receptor (beta chain) comes out of a study of T-cell reconstitution after alpha-beta-depleted transplantation in children. The study's findings and limits: The authors attributed T-cell counts and diversity one year after transplant mostly to newly produced T cells.

Between the trimmed V and J ends, which lost 1 base and 1 base, there was a span of 11 bases. CDR3 length: 15 residues. Per germline, CDR1 LGHDT and CDR2 YNNKEL (reference sequence). Unique molecular identifiers featured in how the TCRbeta library was prepared. TCRdb re-called the PCR reads through MiXCR, storing one row per CDR3 protein. In the table there are about 300,000 distinct CDR3 sequences, roughly a tenth of which are singletons. In this sample, this clonotype turned up many times. Its target is unknown. This sequence joins TRBV3-1 and TRBJ2-7, with D possibly being TRBD2 (6 bases). The source of this sequence is a boy younger than two with acute myeloid leukemia, due to receive a stem cell transplant. The source was PBMCs, collected before TCRalphabeta/CD19-depleted stem cell transplant. The DNA of the CDR3 is TGTGCCAGCAGCCAAGGGGGGGACGGATCCTACGAGCAGTACTTC. Translating it yields CASSQGGDGSYEQYF.